Following are 29 T cell receptor beta chains from one sample sequenced in a study of blood T cells in healthy people across ages. Then a second PCR, running about 6 to 11 cycles, was carried out with a sample-barcoded 5' primer and a J-beta primer mix. In TCRdb, the 5' RACE reads were re-called with MiXCR into one record per CDR3 protein. Of around 1.5 million distinct CDR3 sequences in the sample, about 35% were seen once. The sample comprised blood. These receptors were collected from a woman between 25 and 40 years old in good health.

The table lists this clonotype with a few counts. The V and J genes are TRBV4-1 and TRBJ2-1; 10 nucleotides agree with TRBD2. CDR3 size: 16 residues. Germline values: CDR1 MGHRA, CDR2 YSYEKL. The V gene end was trimmed by 0 bases and the J gene end by 3 bases; junction bases not matched to a gene: 2. The CDR3 is CASSQDTSGNYNEQFF. The CDR3 DNA is TGCGCCAGCAGCCAAGATACTAGCGGGAACTACAATGAGCAGTTCTTC.

The J gene is TRBJ2-1, the V gene TRBV5-1, with 9 nucleotides matching TRBD2. Germline trimming cut 2 bases from V and 3 bases from J; bases unmatched to any gene: 9. The CDR3 consists of 17 residues. The germline V gene encodes CDR1 SGHRS and CDR2 YFSETQ. The CDR3 spells CASSFSWTSEFYNEQFF. In nucleotides, the CDR3 is TGCGCCAGCAGCTTTAGCTGGACTAGCGAGTTCTACAATGAGCAGTTCTTC. Full variable domain (rest looked up from reference TRBV5-1 and TRBJ2-1): KAGVTQTPRYLIKTRGQQVTLSCSPISGHRSVSWYQQTPGQGLQFLFEYFSETQRNKGNFPGRFSGRQFSNSRSEMNVSTLELGDSALYLCASSFSWTSEFYNEQFFGPGTRLTVL.

The chain combines TRBV20-1 with TRBJ1-1; unclear D gene. This CDR3 has 12 amino acids. Looked up from germline, CDR1 is DFQATT and CDR2 is SNEGSKA (reference sequence). For the CDR3, the DNA is TGCAGCACCTCCTTGGGAAGCACTGAAGCTTTCTTT. This translates into CSTSLGSTEAFF.

CDR3 sequence reads: CASSHPDRVNEQFF. The CDR3 bases are TGCGCCAGCAGCCACCCAGACAGGGTAAATGAGCAGTTCTTC. This chain links TRBV4-1 with TRBJ2-1; 7 bases fit TRBD1. In germline, CDR1 is MGHRA, CDR2 YSYEKL. The length of the CDR3 is 14 residues. Trimming at V came to 3 bases and at J to 7 bases, leaving 6 bases not matched to a gene.

This clonotype showed up just once. The J gene is TRBJ2-5, the V gene TRBV29-1; 7 bases line up with TRBD2. The end of the DNA aligns better with TRBJ2-7, so the J call may be wrong. The V gene's germline CDR1 is SQVTM and CDR2 ANQGSEA. The CDR3 length is 13 residues. Here the CDR3 reads CSVRLEAGDEQYF. CDR3 coding DNA: TGCAGCGTTCGGTTGGAGGCGGGGGACGAGCAGTACTTC.

The rearrangement uses TRBV27 and TRBJ1-1; D not resolved. Germline CDR1 MNHEY, CDR2 SMNVEV (reference sequence). The CDR3 loop spans 13 amino acids. Trimming took off 2 bases at V and 3 bases at J, with 7 bases between the two ends. The DNA of the CDR3 is TGTGCCAGCAGTTTAAACAGATACACTGAAGCTTTCTTT. Translating it yields CASSLNRYTEAFF.

On this clonotype itself: Given a much more abundant clone one base away, this may be a read error. V and J are TRBV7-9 and TRBJ2-1; D may be TRBD2 (6 bases). Germline values: CDR1 SEHNR, CDR2 FQNEAQ (reference sequence). CDR3 length: 16 amino acids. CDR3 sequence reads: CVSSLAERGSYNEQFF. The CDR3 DNA sequence: TGTGTCAGCAGCTTAGCGGAGCGTGGGTCCTACAATGAGCAGTTCTTC.

This clonotype was observed a few times. This sequence joins TRBV5-1 and TRBJ2-5; D is possibly TRBD1 or TRBD2 (5 bases each). Germline V gene sequence: CDR1 SGHRS, CDR2 YFSETQ. The CDR3 is 15 residues long. V lost 2 bases to trimming and J lost 2 bases, with 13 bases between them. In DNA form, the CDR3 reads TGCGCCAGCAGCTTTTCGGGACGGATGCAAGAGACCCAGTACTTC. Translation: CASSFSGRMQETQYF.

The rearrangement links TRBV27 to TRBJ2-3; no reliable D call. Germline loops: CDR1 MNHEY, CDR2 SMNVEV (reference sequence). This CDR3 region has 15 residues. V shed 5 bases and J shed 2 bases, with 14 bases lying between them. The CDR3 spells CASSALTLITDTQYF. The CDR3 nucleotides read TGTGCCAGCAGTGCCCTGACCTTAATCACAGATACGCAGTATTTT.

The chain is built from TRBV20-1 and TRBJ2-1, with TRBD2 matching over 14 bases. Looked up from germline, CDR1 is DFQATT and CDR2 is SNEGSKA (reference sequence). CDR3 length equals 17 residues. Germline trimming cut 6 bases from V and 0 bases from J; bases unmatched to any gene: 7. The CDR3 nucleotides read TGCAGTGCATTGGGACTAGCGGGGGCTAGCTCCTACAATGAGCAGTTCTTC. Protein: CSALGLAGASSYNEQFF.

This clonotype was seen only a few times. The chain recombines TRBV9 with TRBJ2-3; D remains unclear. The CDR3 sequence is 15 residues long. The V gene's germline CDR1 is SGDLS and CDR2 YYNGEE. The V end was cut by 1 base, the J end by 0 bases, with 9 bases between. CDR3 protein: CASSVTVGSTDTQYF. The CDR3 DNA is TGTGCCAGCAGCGTAACGGTGGGCAGCACAGATACGCAGTATTTT.

This clonotype was observed many times. V and J are TRBV21-1 and TRBJ2-6; the tabulated D call, TRBD2, remains unverified against the DNA. TRBV21-1 is a recognized pseudogene. The CDR3 consists of 17 residues. CDR3 bases: TGTGCCAGCAGCAAAGCTCGCTGGGACTTCACAGCCAACGTCCTGACTTTC. This codes for CASSKARWDFTANVLTF.

This rearrangement joins TRBV11-3 to TRBJ2-1; 13 bases match TRBD2. V shed 5 bases and J 9 bases; nucleotides not matched to a gene: 4. The germline V gene has CDR1 SGHNT and CDR2 YENEEA. The CDR3 length is 14 residues. The CDR3 bases are TGTGCCAGCAGCCCGGGACTAGCGGGGTCTGAGCAGTTCTTC. It translates to CASSPGLAGSEQFF.

This clonotype was detected a few times. The V call is TRBV5-6, the J call TRBJ2-1; 10 bases line up with TRBD2. The CDR3 consists of 15 residues. V shed 4 bases and J 5 bases; nucleotides not matched to a gene: 6. Germline V gene sequence: CDR1 SGHDT, CDR2 YYEEEE. CDR3 loop: CASSRDGLADNEQFF. The CDR3 DNA reads TGTGCCAGCAGCCGGGACGGACTAGCGGACAATGAGCAGTTCTTC.

The chain uses TRBV7-9 and TRBJ1-6, with D uncertain. The CDR3 contains 13 residues. The ends were cut back, 5 bases at V and 11 bases at J, with 13 bases in the middle. Per germline, CDR1 SEHNR and CDR2 FQNEAQ (reference sequence). CDR3 in DNA: TGTGCCAGCAGCACGAGCGGGGAGACACCCCTCCACTTT. Its translation: CASSTSGETPLHF. The full variable domain, with the rest looked up from reference TRBV7-9 and TRBJ1-6, is DTGVSQNPRHKITKRGQNVTFRCDPISEHNRLYWYRQTLGQGPEFLTYFQNEAQLEKSRLLSDRFSAERPKGSFSTLEIQRTEQGDSAMYLCASSTSGETPLHFGNGTRLTVT.

The rearrangement uses TRBV14 and TRBJ2-5; D is perhaps TRBD1 or TRBD2 (5 bases each). Looked up from germline, CDR1 is SGHDN and CDR2 is FVKESK. The CDR3 covers 14 residues. The V gene lost 2 bases and the J gene lost 11 bases, with 18 bases spanning the gap. In DNA, the CDR3 is TGTGCCAGCAGCCAACACAGGTCCACTAGTGTGCAGTACTTC. It encodes CASSQHRSTSVQYF.

As regards this clonotype: A read error may account for a junction end that differs from germline. J is TRBJ2-2 and V is TRBV7-9; a possible D gene is TRBD2 (6 bases). The germline V gene encodes CDR1 SEHNR and CDR2 FQNEAQ (reference sequence). CDR3 length: 14 amino acids. The CDR3 loop reads CASSTTANTGGLFF. CDR3 DNA: TGTGCCAGCAGCACTACAGCGAACACCGGGGGGCTGTTTTTT.

Comment on this clonotype: A read error may produce the germline difference seen at one junction end. The V and J genes are TRBV4-2 and TRBJ2-1; weak D call: TRBD2 (5 bases). The germline V gene encodes CDR1 LGHNA and CDR2 YNFKEQ. The CDR3 sequence is 13 residues long. This chain's CDR3 is CARSQAGLDEQFF. CDR3 coding DNA: TGTGCCCGCAGCCAAGCAGGACTTGATGAGCAGTTCTTT.

The CDR3 DNA reads as TGTGCCAGCAGCACGGGGGCCGTGGGTTACGAGCAGTACTTC. Its protein product is CASSTGAVGYEQYF. This chain joins TRBV12-3 or TRBV12-4 and TRBJ2-7, with D possibly called TRBD1 or TRBD2 (6 bases each). The CDR3 sequence is 14 residues long. Trimming left V 6 bases short and J 4 bases short, with 16 bases between.

This clonotype occurred many times. This chain connects TRBV3-1 to TRBJ2-1; no clear D. Germline CDR1 reads LGHDT; CDR2 reads YNNKEL (reference sequence). Trimming stripped 7 bases from V and 7 bases from J, with 8 bases between. The CDR3 totals 11 residues. The CDR3 sequence is CASTSGNEQFF. In DNA, the CDR3 is TGTGCCAGCACGTCCGGGAATGAGCAGTTCTTC.

A note on this clonotype: This could be a read error, since a much larger clone is one nucleotide away. This rearrangement joins TRBV12-3 or TRBV12-4 to TRBJ1-5; a possible D gene is TRBD1 (5 bases). The CDR3 has 13 residues. CDR3 DNA sequence: TGTACCAGCAGTTCGGGGGGCAATCAGCCCCAGCATTTT. It translates to CTSSSGGNQPQHF.

This chain uses TRBV27 with TRBJ2-1; 8 bases are shared with TRBD2. This CDR3 has 13 residues. CDR1 is MNHEY and CDR2 is SMNVEV in the germline V gene (reference sequence). J lost 8 bases, V lost 8 bases, and 8 bases had no gene match. CDR3 region: CASLGRAVDEQFF. CDR3 sequence (DNA): TGTGCCAGCCTCGGGAGGGCCGTGGATGAGCAGTTCTTC.

This clonotype was recorded at least ten times. The chain recombines TRBV3-1 with TRBJ2-6, with 10 nucleotides matching TRBD1. The junction had 5 bases not matched to a gene; V was cut back by 8 bases and J by 1 base. Germline V lookup: CDR1 LGHDT, CDR2 YNNKEL (reference sequence). This CDR3 spans 16 amino acids. The CDR3 sequence: CASGDRGRSGANVLTF. CDR3 bases: TGTGCCAGCGGCGACAGGGGGCGGTCTGGGGCCAACGTCCTGACTTTC. The full variable domain, with the rest looked up from reference TRBV3-1 and TRBJ2-6, is DTAVSQTPKYLVTQMGNDKSIKCEQNLGHDTMYWYKQDSKKFLKIMFSYNNKELIINETVPNRFSPKSPDKAHLNLHINSLELGDSAVYFCASGDRGRSGANVLTFGAGSRLTVL.

The rearrangement uses TRBV30 and TRBJ1-5; no clear D. In germline, CDR1 is GTSNPN, CDR2 SVGIG (reference sequence). V shed 2 bases and J shed 5 bases, with 19 bases lying between them. CDR3 length equals 16 residues. The CDR3 DNA reads TGTGCCTGGAGTTCTAACCCGGACGTGAGGTATCAGCCCCAGCATTTT. Encoded protein: CAWSSNPDVRYQPQHF.

This clonotype was observed a handful of times. V is TRBV5-1 and J is TRBJ2-1; 11 positions match TRBD2. V gave up 1 base and J gave up 8 bases; unmatched junction bases: 8. The CDR3 is 16 amino acids. The V gene's germline CDR1 is SGHRS and CDR2 YFSETQ. CDR3 residues: CASSLLASGRSDEQFF. The CDR3 bases are TGCGCCAGCAGCTTGCTGGCTAGCGGGAGGTCTGATGAGCAGTTCTTC.

This clonotype was counted between two and nine times. The chain combines TRBV20-1 with TRBJ2-3; D not resolved. The V gene lost 3 bases and the J gene lost 7 bases, with 14 bases spanning the gap. Germline V lookup: CDR1 DFQATT, CDR2 SNEGSKA (reference sequence). The CDR3 contains 13 residues. CDR3 coding DNA: TGCAGTGCTAGGAGGCCGCGACATTATACGCAGTATTTT. Translated, it gives CSARRPRHYTQYF.

J is TRBJ2-1 and V is TRBV12-3 or TRBV12-4; 12 nucleotides line up with TRBD2. Losses at the gene ends were 5 bases for V and 5 bases for J; bases not matched to a gene: 7. CDR3 length: 16 amino acids. The CDR3 spells CASSKRTSGINNEQFF. CDR3 DNA: TGTGCCAGCAGTAAGAGGACTAGCGGGATCAACAATGAGCAGTTCTTC.

This clonotype was observed a few times. V and J are TRBV9 and TRBJ2-3, with 9 bases identical to TRBD1. The CDR3 covers 18 residues. V lost 1 base and J lost 0; bases outside the gene matches: 9. Looked up from germline, CDR1 is SGDLS and CDR2 is YYNGEE. CDR3 coding DNA: TGTGCCAGCAGCGTATGGGACAGGGCGGTTTATAGCACAGATACGCAGTATTTT. Residues: CASSVWDRAVYSTDTQYF.

The table lists this clonotype with a few counts. With a much larger clone just one base away, this may be a read error. The chain links TRBV29-1 to TRBJ1-3, with D uncertain. Germline V gene lookup returns CDR1 SQVTM and CDR2 ANQGSEA. The CDR3 spans 14 residues. The CDR3 loop reads CSGGEDRSGNTRYF. CDR3 sequence (DNA): TGCAGCGGGGGTGAAGACCGCTCTGGAAACACCAGATATTTT.